What follows are 32 T cell receptor beta chains derived from one specimen sequenced in a study of PD-L1 blockade in urothelial cancer. The assay was immunoSEQ multiplex PCR, and TCRdb's table has in-frame clones only and misses some. The data show approximately 46,000 clones, around 84% seen once. Material: PBMCs, obtained around atezolizumab (anti-PD-L1) treatment. The receptor set was obtained from a man aged 65 to 85 with urothelial cancer.

The chain is built from TRBV5-1 and TRBJ1-1; possible D gene TRBD1, 5 bases. The V end was cut by 4 bases, the J end by 1 base, with 11 bases between. CDR1 and CDR2 (germline): SGHRS, YFSETQ. This CDR3 contains 14 residues. The CDR3 reads CASSPERGNTEAFF. The CDR3 DNA is TGCGCCAGCAGCCCGGAAAGGGGGAACACTGAAGCTTTCTTT.

The chain employs TRBV6-1 and TRBJ2-1, with 12 bases lining up with TRBD2. Germline CDR1 MNHNS, CDR2 SASEGT. With V trimmed by 6 bases and J by 6 bases, 0 bases remained unmatched. This CDR3 contains 13 residues. The CDR3 coding sequence is TGTGCCAGCAGGGGACTAGCGGGCAATGAGCAGTTCTTC. Residues: CASRGLAGNEQFF.

The CDR3 DNA is TGTGCCAGCAGCAGGGCAGGGAGGACCGGGGAGCTGTTTTTT. This codes for CASSRAGRTGELFF. The chain carries TRBV21-1 and TRBJ2-2; TRBD2 was called by the table and not checked on the DNA. TRBV21-1 is annotated as a pseudogene. This CDR3 contains 14 residues.

V is TRBV2 and J is TRBJ2-5; 8 bases agree with TRBD2. The CDR3 is 15 amino acids. Germline-derived CDR1 and CDR2 are SNHLY and FYNNEI. V was clipped by 6 bases and J by 4 bases; unmatched bases: 10. The CDR3, as DNA: TGTGCCAGCAGCTTCCGACTAGCGAGGGGAGAGACCCAGTACTTC. Encoded protein: CASSFRLARGETQYF.

The chain couples TRBV7-2 to TRBJ1-1, with D possibly being TRBD1 (6 bases). The CDR3 has 14 amino acids. V lost 5 bases, J lost 4 bases, and 14 bases lay in between. The germline gives CDR1 SGHTA, CDR2 FQGNSA. The CDR3 region is CASSLGRGGTEAFF. The CDR3 coding sequence is TGTGCCAGCAGCCTCGGAAGGGGGGGCACTGAAGCTTTCTTT.

The V gene is TRBV11-2, the J gene TRBJ1-1, with D possibly being TRBD1 (5 bases). V was cut by 3 bases and J by 0 bases, with 8 bases left in between. The CDR3 spans 14 residues. Germline CDR1 reads SGHAT; CDR2 reads FQNNGV. The CDR3 DNA reads as TGTGCCAGCAGCTTGCAGGGATTGAACACTGAAGCTTTCTTT. Translating it yields CASSLQGLNTEAFF.

V is TRBV7-9 and J is TRBJ1-4; 7 bases match TRBD1. Germline trimming cut 3 bases from V and 8 bases from J; bases unmatched to any gene: 18. Germline CDR1 reads SEHNR; CDR2 reads FQNEAQ (reference sequence). This CDR3 has 18 residues. The CDR3 sequence: CASSFAGQKRRRGEKLFF. The CDR3 DNA follows: TGTGCCAGCAGCTTCGCGGGACAGAAGAGGAGGCGTGGAGAAAAACTGTTTTTT.

The chain combines TRBV28 with TRBJ2-7; 7 bases fit TRBD2. Germline loops: CDR1 MDHEN, CDR2 SYDVKM. The CDR3 has 14 amino acids. V lost 10 bases, J lost 2 bases, and 11 bases stayed unmatched. CDR3 region: CATARPSGTYEQYF. CDR3 DNA sequence: TGTGCCACGGCGCGCCCTAGCGGTACCTACGAGCAGTACTTC.

J is TRBJ2-3 and V is TRBV15; TRBD1 aligns across 8 bases. Germline V gene lookup returns CDR1 LNHNV and CDR2 YYDKDF (reference sequence). The V segment lost 3 bases and the J segment 5 bases; nucleotides outside the gene matches: 13. The CDR3 runs to 17 residues. DNA for the CDR3: TGTGCCACCAGCAGCCTGAGACAGGGGATGAGGCAAGATACGCAGTATTTT. It yields the protein CATSSLRQGMRQDTQYF. Drawing the rest from reference TRBV15 and TRBJ2-3, the complete variable domain is DAMVIQNPRYQVTQFGKPVTLSCSQTLNHNVMYWYQQKSSQAPKLLFHYYDKDFNNEADTPDNFQSRRPNTSFCFLDIRSPGLGDTAMYLCATSSLRQGMRQDTQYFGPGTRLTVL.

V gene TRBV6-1 combines with J gene TRBJ2-7; a weak D match, TRBD2 (6 bases). The length of the CDR3 is 13 residues. Trimming pared 0 bases from V and 5 bases from J, leaving 8 bases between. Germline CDR1 and CDR2: MNHNS and SASEGT. The CDR3 sequence is CASSEATRDEQYF. The CDR3 bases are TGTGCCAGCAGTGAAGCGACTAGGGACGAGCAGTACTTC.

The CDR3 region is CASSRGAAGVSIEQYF. The CDR3 DNA is TGTGCCAGTAGTCGGGGTGCGGCGGGAGTATCCATCGAGCAGTACTTC. The chain joins TRBV19 to TRBJ2-7; 7 positions agree with TRBD2. V gave up 5 bases and J gave up 6 bases; unmatched junction bases: 16. The germline CDR1 and CDR2 sequences are LNHDA and SQIVND (reference sequence). The CDR3 has 16 residues.

V usage is TRBV7-2 and J usage is TRBJ2-4; D is perhaps TRBD1 (6 bases). Germline V gene lookup returns CDR1 SGHTA and CDR2 FQGNSA. The CDR3 consists of 14 residues. The V and J ends lost 6 bases and 5 bases respectively, with 14 bases between them. The CDR3 here is CASSRGQSENIQYF. CDR3 nucleotide sequence: TGTGCCAGCAGTCGAGGACAGTCGGAAAACATTCAGTACTTC.

The gene calls are TRBV9 and TRBJ2-5; D may be TRBD2 (5 bases). The V gene's germline CDR1 is SGDLS and CDR2 YYNGEE. The ends were cut back, 3 bases at V and 5 bases at J, with 17 bases in the middle. The CDR3 extends over 15 amino acids. In DNA, the CDR3 is TGTGCCAGCAGCGCACTCAACGGGGTACGGGAGACCCAGTACTTC. Its protein is CASSALNGVRETQYF.

The chain links TRBV19 to TRBJ1-5, with TRBD1 identical over 8 bases. CDR1 LNHDA and CDR2 SQIVND come from the germline V gene (reference sequence). The CDR3 is 15 residues long. Trimming took 4 bases from V and 3 from J; bases not matched to a gene: 5. The CDR3: CASSNGQGTNQPQHF. CDR3 nucleotide sequence: TGTGCCAGTAGTAACGGACAGGGTACCAATCAGCCCCAGCATTTT.

J is TRBJ2-5 and V is TRBV7-2; 8 bases fit TRBD1. Per germline, CDR1 SGHTA and CDR2 FQGNSA. This CDR3 is built from 15 residues. Germline trimming cut 3 bases from V and 1 base from J; bases unmatched to any gene: 4. The CDR3 DNA is TGTGCCAGCAGCTTGGTCAGGGGGCGCCAAGAGACCCAGTACTTC. Translated: CASSLVRGRQETQYF.

The chain recombines TRBV11-3 with TRBJ2-1, with 13 positions matching TRBD2. Germline CDR1 and CDR2: SGHNT and YENEEA. After removal of 4 bases from V and 6 bases from J, the junction contained 6 bases not matched to a gene. This CDR3 contains 16 residues. The CDR3 loop is CASSSRLAGGSNEQFF. The CDR3 coding sequence is TGTGCCAGCAGCTCCCGACTAGCGGGAGGTTCCAATGAGCAGTTCTTC.

The chain joins TRBV7-2 to TRBJ2-3; D possibly corresponds to TRBD2 (5 bases). This CDR3 is built from 15 residues. The V gene's germline CDR1 is SGHTA and CDR2 FQGNSA. The V end lost 5 bases, the J end lost 2 bases, and 14 bases lay between the germline ends. This CDR3 is CASSLGLGNTDTQYF. In DNA, the CDR3 is TGTGCCAGCAGCCTAGGACTGGGTAACACAGATACGCAGTATTTT.

The J gene is TRBJ2-7, the V gene TRBV9, with D tentatively TRBD2 (6 bases). The CDR3 is 15 amino acids. CDR1 and CDR2 from the germline V gene are SGDLS and YYNGEE. With 0 bases removed from V and 2 bases from J, the gap between germline ends came to 12 bases. The chain's CDR3 is CASSVDAGTPYEQYF. The CDR3 DNA reads as TGTGCCAGCAGCGTAGACGCGGGGACCCCCTACGAGCAGTACTTC.

The V and J genes are TRBV9 and TRBJ2-1; 7 bases fit TRBD2. The germline V gene has CDR1 SGDLS and CDR2 YYNGEE. V shed 4 bases, J shed 0 bases, and the junction held 4 bases outside the gene matches. CDR3 size: 15 residues. Written as DNA, the CDR3 is TGTGCCAGCAGCCCAAGCGGGGACTCCTACAATGAGCAGTTCTTC. Its protein product is CASSPSGDSYNEQFF.

This clone was counted between two and nine times. This chain links TRBV19 with TRBJ1-1, with D tentatively TRBD1 (5 bases). The V end lost 5 bases, the J end lost 0 bases, and 10 bases lay between the germline ends. Germline V gives CDR1 LNHDA, CDR2 SQIVND (reference sequence). The CDR3 contains 14 residues. The CDR3 protein is CASSLGQLNTEAFF. The CDR3 region has the DNA TGTGCCAGTAGTCTGGGGCAGCTGAACACTGAAGCTTTCTTT.

The chain combines TRBV5-1 with TRBJ2-7, with 9 bases identical to TRBD2. Trimming removed 0 bases from V and 1 base from J; junction bases left unmatched: 5. CDR3 size: 16 residues. Germline values: CDR1 SGHRS, CDR2 YFSETQ. The CDR3 nucleotides read TGCGCCAGCAGCTTGGACCCTAGCGGGACTTCCTACGAGCAGTACTTC. Protein: CASSLDPSGTSYEQYF.

This chain uses TRBV7-3 with TRBJ2-1; D is possibly TRBD2 (5 bases). The CDR3 is 16 residues long. Germline-derived CDR1 and CDR2 are SGHTA and FQGTGA. Trimming cost V 0 bases and J 7 bases, with 16 bases left between them. CDR3 amino acids: CASSLTRASRLNEQFF. For the CDR3, the DNA is TGTGCCAGCAGCTTAACGCGGGCTAGCCGTCTAAATGAGCAGTTCTTC. Variable domain in full (rest from reference TRBV7-3 and TRBJ2-1): GAGVSQTPSNKVTEKGKYVELRCDPISGHTALYWYRQSLGQGPEFLIYFQGTGAADDSGLPNDRFFAVRPEGSVSTLKIQRTERGDSAVYLCASSLTRASRLNEQFFGPGTRLTVL.

The gene calls are TRBV30 and TRBJ1-6; a weak D match, TRBD1 (6 bases). The CDR3 runs 14 residues. Per germline, CDR1 GTSNPN and CDR2 SVGIG (reference sequence). The V end lost 3 bases, the J end lost 6 bases, and 12 bases lay between the germline ends. The CDR3: CAWRHQGINSPLHF. For the CDR3, the DNA is TGTGCCTGGAGGCATCAGGGGATTAATTCACCCCTCCACTTT.

V is TRBV28 and J is TRBJ2-3; 9 bases align to TRBD2. This CDR3 region has 13 residues. The junction had 2 bases not matched to a gene; V was cut back by 4 bases and J by 6 bases. Germline V lookup: CDR1 MDHEN, CDR2 SYDVKM. The CDR3 sequence: CASSYSGRDTQYF. As DNA, the CDR3 is TGTGCCAGCAGTTACAGCGGGAGGGATACGCAGTATTTT.

The rearrangement links TRBV7-2 to TRBJ1-4, with TRBD1 identical over 9 bases. CDR3 length equals 15 residues. CDR1 is SGHTA and CDR2 is FQGNSA in the germline V gene. Trimming took 2 bases from V and 8 from J; bases not matched to a gene: 6. CDR3 region: CASSLWDRVSEKLFF. The CDR3 DNA reads TGTGCCAGCAGCTTATGGGACAGGGTGTCCGAAAAACTGTTTTTT.

This clone was counted once. The chain has TRBV2 and TRBJ2-1; possibly TRBD1 for D (5 bases). CDR1 is SNHLY and CDR2 is FYNNEI in the germline V gene. Trimming took off 1 base at V and 3 bases at J, with 10 bases between the two ends. The CDR3 loop spans 15 amino acids. CDR3 residues: CASSEGQPNYNEQFF. For the CDR3, the DNA is TGTGCCAGCAGTGAAGGACAGCCGAACTACAATGAGCAGTTCTTC.

The chain combines TRBV15 with TRBJ2-2; 7 bases line up with TRBD2. CDR3 length: 18 residues. J was trimmed by 2 bases and V by 0 bases; bases with no gene match: 9. Germline V gene data show CDR1 as LNHNV and CDR2 as YYDKDF (reference sequence). The CDR3 loop is CATSRDMLAGSNTGELFF. In DNA form, the CDR3 reads TGTGCCACCAGCAGAGATATGTTAGCGGGTTCTAACACCGGGGAGCTGTTTTTT.

In DNA form, the CDR3 reads TGTGCCAGCAGCTTTCCAACGACAGGGGAGACCCAGTACTTC. It specifies CASSFPTTGETQYF. J is TRBJ2-5 and V is TRBV5-4; 7 positions match TRBD1. CDR1 is SGHNT and CDR2 is YYREEE in the germline V gene (reference sequence). The CDR3 is 14 amino acids. Losses at the gene ends were 2 bases for V and 5 bases for J; bases not matched to a gene: 6.

The rearrangement links TRBV7-2 to TRBJ2-7, with a weak D call TRBD2 (5 bases). The CDR3 consists of 13 residues. Germline loops: CDR1 SGHTA, CDR2 FQGNSA. V was trimmed by 4 bases and J by 6 bases, leaving 13 bases between them. CDR3 residues: CASSSQPEGEQYF. The CDR3 DNA reads as TGTGCCAGCAGCTCTCAACCAGAGGGCGAGCAGTACTTC.

The chain is built from TRBV7-9 and TRBJ2-2; 8 nucleotides agree with TRBD1. The CDR3 runs to 13 residues. The V segment lost 5 bases and the J segment 6 bases; nucleotides outside the gene matches: 2. Germline V gene lookup returns CDR1 SEHNR and CDR2 FQNEAQ (reference sequence). The CDR3 is CASSTGGAGELFF. In DNA form, the CDR3 reads TGTGCCAGCAGCACAGGGGGTGCCGGGGAGCTGTTTTTT.

The gene calls are TRBV30 and TRBJ2-2; no reliable D call. V was clipped by 5 bases and J by 0 bases, with 7 bases between them. The V gene's germline CDR1 is GTSNPN and CDR2 SVGIG (reference sequence). The CDR3 length is 13 residues. This CDR3 reads CAWSHTNTGELFF. The CDR3 DNA is TGTGCCTGGTCCCACACGAACACCGGGGAGCTGTTTTTT. The full variable domain, its missing parts supplied by reference TRBV30 and TRBJ2-2, is SQTIHQWPATLVQPVGSPLSLECTVEGTSNPNLYWYRQAAGRGLQLLFYSVGIGQISSEVPQNLSASRPQDRQFILSSKKLLLSDSGFYLCAWSHTNTGELFFGEGSRLTVL.

A single count supports this clone. This rearrangement joins TRBV2 to TRBJ2-7; 7 bases are shared with TRBD1. Germline trimming cut 2 bases from V and 6 bases from J; bases unmatched to any gene: 10. Germline-derived CDR1 and CDR2 are SNHLY and FYNNEI. The CDR3 runs 15 residues. The CDR3, as DNA: TGTGCCAGCAGTGAATTAACCACAGGGGCCCGCGAGCAGTACTTC. Its protein is CASSELTTGAREQYF.